A selection of T cell receptor beta chains follows, all from one sample in a study of blood T cells in healthy people across ages. TCRdb re-called the 5' RACE reads with MiXCR, one entry per CDR3 protein. The data contain over 1,300,000 distinct CDR3 sequences, 59% of them singletons. Source material: blood. The receptors here all came from a man between 18 and 29 years old in good health. CDR3s include the opening cysteine and the closing phenylalanine or tryptophan. Each record gives: J gene, V gene, clone size, D gene, CDR3 protein, CDR3 DNA. D genes are given only for firm matches. Rows give clone size only sometimes, using once, few, many, or a class for an expanded clone.

TRBJ2-2,TRBV27,-,-,CASSPGQNTGELFF,TGTGCCAGCAGTCCTGGACAGAACACCGGGGAGCTGTTTTTT
TRBJ2-1,TRBV4-1,-,TRBD2,CASSQGLDEQFF,TGCGCCAGCAGCCAGGGACTAGATGAGCAGTTCTTC
TRBJ2-7,TRBV4-3,few,-,CASSQDGFKSSYEQYF,TGCGCCAGCAGCCAAGATGGTTTTAAGAGCTCCTACGAGCAGTACTTC
TRBJ2-7,TRBV4-2,few,TRBD2,CASSQGPGTSASYEQYF,TGTGCCAGCAGCCAAGGGCCCGGGACTAGCGCTTCCTACGAGCAGTACTTC
TRBJ1-2,TRBV20-1,-,TRBD1,CSARDFRGNGYGYTF,TGCAGTGCTAGAGATTTCAGGGGGAATGGCTATGGCTACACCTTC
TRBJ2-3,TRBV19,-,-,CASSISWGTGSPYF,-
TRBJ2-3,TRBV12-3/TRBV12-4,-,-,CASTLGLSTDTQYF,TGTGCCAGCACCCTTGGGCTGAGCACAGATACGCAGTATTTT
TRBJ2-7,TRBV4-1,-,TRBD2,CASSQGEGNYEQYF,TGCGCCAGCAGCCAAGGGGAGGGAAACTACGAGCAGTACTTC
TRBJ2-3,TRBV20-1,few,TRBD2,CSASPSGGSADTQYF,TGCAGTGCTAGTCCAAGCGGGGGGTCCGCAGATACGCAGTATTTT
TRBJ2-3,TRBV5-5,-,TRBD2,CASSELAGGTQYF,TGTGCCAGCAGCGAACTAGCGGGAGGTACGCAGTATTTT
TRBJ2-5,TRBV20-1,-,-,CSARDFGGGQETQYF,TGCAGTGCTAGAGATTTCGGGGGTGGTCAAGAGACCCAGTACTTC
TRBJ2-3,TRBV7-8,-,-,CASSPLGYTDTQYF,TGTGCCAGCAGCCCTCTGGGATACACAGATACGCAGTATTTT
TRBJ2-3,TRBV20-1,-,-,CSASWGRTDTQYF,TGCAGTGCTAGCTGGGGGCGTACAGATACGCAGTATTTT
TRBJ2-3,TRBV12-5,few,TRBD1,CASGYTGVDTQYF,TGTGCTAGTGGCTATACAGGGGTGGATACGCAGTATTTT
TRBJ2-5,TRBV11-2,-,-,CASSLDGGAIHYNEQYF,TGTGCCAGCAGCTTAGATGGGGGGGCAATCCACTACAATGAGCAGTACTTC
TRBJ2-3,TRBV20-1,-,TRBD2,CSARVASGTSTDTQYF,TGCAGTGCTAGAGTGGCTAGCGGAACCAGCACAGATACGCAGTATTTT
TRBJ2-7,TRBV20-1,-,-,CSARDVRSPSYEQYF,TGCAGTGCTAGAGATGTTAGGAGCCCCTCCTACGAGCAGTACTTC
TRBJ2-1,TRBV29-1,once,-,CSIRALHSYEQFF,TGCAGTATCAGGGCGCTTCACTCCTACGAGCAGTTCTTC
TRBJ2-3,TRBV12-5,once,TRBD2,CASGPGLAGGTDTQYF,TGTGCTAGTGGACCGGGACTAGCGGGAGGTACAGATACGCAGTATTTT
TRBJ2-3,TRBV6-1,-,TRBD2,CASSEMAGGRTDTQYF,TGTGCCAGCAGTGAAATGGCGGGAGGTCGCACAGATACGCAGTATTTT
TRBJ2-5,TRBV30,-,-,CAWSAQPREPQYF,TGTGCCTGGAGTGCGCAGCCGAGAGAACCCCAGTACTTC
TRBJ1-2,TRBV15,few,-,CATSSHGTGDPYGYTF,TGTGCCACCAGCTCTCATGGTACCGGTGACCCCTATGGCTACACCTTC
TRBJ2-1,TRBV27,few,-,CASSLLVSEGVDEQFF,TGTGCCAGCAGTTTACTCGTCTCGGAGGGGGTCGATGAGCAGTTCTTC
TRBJ2-3,TRBV10-2,few,TRBD2,CASSLGSSGEDTQYF,TGCGCCAGCAGTCTGGGGTCTAGCGGGGAAGATACGCAGTATTTT
TRBJ2-1,TRBV29-1,few,-,CSVGNDAVSARNEQFF,TGCAGCGTTGGGAATGACGCGGTTAGCGCGAGGAATGAGCAGTTCTTC
TRBJ2-5,TRBV11-2,-,-,CASSSSLTLETQYF,TGTGCCAGCAGCTCCAGCCTAACCCTAGAGACCCAGTACTTC
TRBJ1-1,TRBV29-1,-,TRBD1,CSVGTGLPGEAFF,TGCAGCGTTGGGACAGGGCTGCCGGGTGAAGCTTTCTTT
TRBJ1-1,TRBV3-1,-,-,CASSQGRVAAEAFF,TGTGCCAGCAGCCAAGGACGGGTGGCAGCTGAAGCTTTCTTT
TRBJ2-3,TRBV9,-,TRBD2,CASSPRTSASTDTQYF,TGTGCCAGCAGCCCTCGGACTAGCGCTAGCACAGATACGCAGTATTTT
TRBJ2-1,TRBV9,-,TRBD1,CASSARAGQEIYNEQFF,TGTGCCAGCAGCGCTAGGGCAGGACAGGAGATCTACAATGAGCAGTTCTTC
TRBJ2-1,TRBV15,-,-,CATSRESSYSHNEQFF,TGTGCCACCAGCAGAGAGTCGTCGTACTCACACAATGAGCAGTTCTTC
TRBJ2-7,TRBV21-1,few,-,CASSKSAGAPYEQYF,TGTGCCAGCAGCAAATCCGCAGGGGCCCCCTACGAGCAGTACTTC
TRBJ2-1,TRBV7-8,-,TRBD2,CASSSFSGGFNEQFF,TGTGCCAGCAGCTCCTTCAGCGGGGGATTCAATGAGCAGTTCTTC
TRBJ2-3,TRBV5-1,-,-,CASSSLGAAAPTQYF,TGCGCCAGCAGCTCCCTCGGTGCCGCTGCGCCTACGCAGTATTTT
TRBJ1-6,TRBV6-5,-,-,CASSRRQENSPLHF,TGTGCCAGCAGTCGGCGACAGGAGAATTCACCCCTCCACTTT
TRBJ2-3,TRBV27,-,-,CASSSHPRADTQYF,TGTGCCAGCAGTTCCCACCCTCGGGCAGATACGCAGTATTTT
TRBJ2-3,TRBV20-1,-,-,CSATDHFEGTQYF,TGCAGTGCTACGGACCATTTTGAGGGTACGCAGTATTTT
TRBJ2-7,TRBV10-3,-,-,CAISELGQRYEQYF,TGTGCCATCAGTGAGTTGGGACAACGCTACGAGCAGTACTTC
TRBJ2-7,TRBV11-2,-,-,CASSKLEEGYEQYF,TGTGCCAGCAGCAAACTAGAGGAGGGCTACGAGCAGTACTTC
TRBJ1-2,TRBV20-1,-,TRBD1,CSAGSGTDLIKRNYGYTF,TGCAGTGCAGGATCCGGGACAGACTTAATTAAGCGGAACTATGGCTACACCTTC
TRBJ2-1,TRBV6-1,-,-,CASSDPGEPGSSYNEQFF,TGTGCCAGCAGTGATCCTGGGGAGCCCGGCAGCTCCTACAATGAGCAGTTCTTC
TRBJ2-3,TRBV11-2,-,-,CASSFGPVRDTQYF,TGTGCCAGCAGCTTCGGTCCGGTAAGAGATACGCAGTATTTT
TRBJ1-1,TRBV15,-,-,CATSSPFPPSNMNTEAFF,TGTGCCACCAGCAGCCCTTTTCCCCCTTCGAATATGAACACTGAAGCTTTCTTT
TRBJ1-2,TRBV11-2,few,-,CASSLYTYGYTF,TGTGCCAGCAGCTTATACACTTATGGCTACACCTTC
TRBJ2-3,TRBV6-1,few,-,CASSPTGVGIYTQYF,TGTGCCAGCAGCCCCACCGGGGTAGGGATTTATACGCAGTATTTT
TRBJ2-3,TRBV27,few,TRBD2,CASSSLRGDGTQYF,TGTGCCAGCAGCAGTCTCCGGGGGGACGGTACGCAGTATTTT
TRBJ2-2,TRBV24-1,-,-,CATRDTGMGAGELFF,TGTGCCACCCGCGACACCGGAATGGGGGCCGGGGAGCTGTTTTTT
TRBJ2-1,TRBV20-1,few,-,CSATKPGPVKFF,TGCAGTGCTACAAAACCGGGACCGGTAAAGTTCTTC
TRBJ1-2,TRBV4-1,-,TRBD1,CASSQVGTGAYGYTF,TGCGCCAGCAGCCAAGTGGGAACAGGGGCCTATGGCTACACCTTC
TRBJ2-7,TRBV10-2,-,-,CASSDPLGYEQYF,TGCGCCAGCAGTGACCCACTAGGATACGAGCAGTACTTC
TRBJ2-7,TRBV20-1,-,-,CSASLLAPNGEQYF,TGCAGTGCTAGTCTTCTAGCGCCCAACGGCGAGCAGTACTTC
TRBJ1-2,TRBV5-5,-,TRBD1,CASSLSVHSRDRVGVYTF,TGTGCCAGCAGCTTGTCTGTGCACAGCCGGGACAGGGTTGGAGTCTACACCTTC
TRBJ2-5,TRBV6-6,few,TRBD2,CASSPGGSRETQYF,TGTGCCAGCAGCCCCGGGGGGAGTAGAGAGACCCAGTACTTC
TRBJ2-7,TRBV4-3,-,TRBD2,CASSHRKREVYEQYF,TGCGCCAGCAGCCATAGAAAACGGGAGGTCTACGAGCAGTACTTC
TRBJ2-7,TRBV27,-,TRBD1,CASSSPGTGDIKQYF,TGTGCCAGCAGTTCCCCCGGGACAGGGGATATCAAGCAGTACTTC
TRBJ2-1,TRBV7-9,few,-,CASWRTEDSNEQFF,TGTGCCAGTTGGAGGACGGAGGATTCCAATGAGCAGTTCTTC
TRBJ2-7,TRBV11-2,-,TRBD2,CASSSRTWLAGGRDEQYF,TGTGCCAGCAGCTCCCGTACTTGGCTAGCGGGGGGGCGGGACGAGCAGTACTTC
TRBJ2-6,TRBV3-1,-,TRBD2,CASSLNTGGSGANVLTF,TGTGCCAGCAGCCTCAACACGGGAGGGTCCGGGGCCAACGTCCTGACTTTC
TRBJ1-2,TRBV6-5,-,TRBD1,CASKLGTGTNFNYGYTF,TGTGCCAGCAAGTTAGGGACAGGCACTAACTTTAACTATGGCTACACCTTC
TRBJ2-2,TRBV25-1,-,TRBD2,CASSELRGAAGDGELFF,TGTGCCAGCAGTGAATTAAGAGGCGCAGCGGGGGACGGGGAGCTGTTTTTT